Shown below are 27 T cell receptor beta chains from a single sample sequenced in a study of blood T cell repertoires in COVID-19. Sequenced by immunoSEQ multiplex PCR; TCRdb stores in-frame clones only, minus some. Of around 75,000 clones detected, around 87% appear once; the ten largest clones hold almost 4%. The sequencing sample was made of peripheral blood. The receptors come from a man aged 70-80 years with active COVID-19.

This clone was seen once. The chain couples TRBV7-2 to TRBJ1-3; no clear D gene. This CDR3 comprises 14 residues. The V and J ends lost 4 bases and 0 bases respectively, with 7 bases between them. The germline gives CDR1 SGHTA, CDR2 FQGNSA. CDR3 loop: CASSSGSSGNTIYF. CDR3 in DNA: TGTGCCAGCAGCTCTGGGAGCTCTGGAAACACCATATATTTT.

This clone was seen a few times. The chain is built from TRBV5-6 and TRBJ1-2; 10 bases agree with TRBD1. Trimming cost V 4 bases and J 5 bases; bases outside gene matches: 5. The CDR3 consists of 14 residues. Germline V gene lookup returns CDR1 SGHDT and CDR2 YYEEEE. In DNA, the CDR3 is TGTGCCAGCAGCACCGGACAGGGGGAATATGGCTACACCTTC. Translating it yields CASSTGQGEYGYTF. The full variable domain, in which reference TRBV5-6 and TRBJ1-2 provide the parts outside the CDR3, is DAGVTQSPTHLIKTRGQQVTLRCSPKSGHDTVSWYQQALGQGPQFIFQYYEEEERQRGNFPDRFSGHQFPNYSSELNVNALLLGDSALYLCASSTGQGEYGYTFGSGTRLTVV.

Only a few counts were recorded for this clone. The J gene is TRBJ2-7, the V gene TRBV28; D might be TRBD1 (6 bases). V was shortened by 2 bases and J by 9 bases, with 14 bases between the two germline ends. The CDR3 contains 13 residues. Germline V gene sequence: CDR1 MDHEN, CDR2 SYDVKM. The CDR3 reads CASSLVGRGSQYF. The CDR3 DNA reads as TGTGCCAGCAGTTTAGTGGGCAGGGGCTCGCAGTACTTC.

This CDR3 is CASSPGLAGGDTQYF. The CDR3 bases are TGCGCCAGCAGCCCTGGACTAGCGGGGGGGGATACGCAGTATTTT. V and J are TRBV4-3 and TRBJ2-3; 15 nucleotides agree with TRBD2. Trimming cost V 4 bases and J 6 bases; bases outside gene matches: 2. The CDR3 extends over 15 amino acids. The germline gives CDR1 LGHNA, CDR2 YSLEER.

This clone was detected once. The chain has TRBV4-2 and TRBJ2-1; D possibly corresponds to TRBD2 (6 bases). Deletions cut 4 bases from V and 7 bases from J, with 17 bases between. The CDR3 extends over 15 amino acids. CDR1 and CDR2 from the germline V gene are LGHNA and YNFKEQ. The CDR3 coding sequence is TGTGCCAGCAGCCCACGTGGGGGGACTCCAAATGAGCAGTTCTTC. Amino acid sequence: CASSPRGGTPNEQFF.

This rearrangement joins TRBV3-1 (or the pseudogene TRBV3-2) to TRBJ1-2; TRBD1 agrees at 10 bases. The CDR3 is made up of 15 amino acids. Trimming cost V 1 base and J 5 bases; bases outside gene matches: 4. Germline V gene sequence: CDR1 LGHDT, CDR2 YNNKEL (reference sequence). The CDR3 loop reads CASSQGAGQGYGYTF. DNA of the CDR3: TGTGCCAGCAGCCAAGGGGCGGGACAGGGGTATGGCTACACCTTC.

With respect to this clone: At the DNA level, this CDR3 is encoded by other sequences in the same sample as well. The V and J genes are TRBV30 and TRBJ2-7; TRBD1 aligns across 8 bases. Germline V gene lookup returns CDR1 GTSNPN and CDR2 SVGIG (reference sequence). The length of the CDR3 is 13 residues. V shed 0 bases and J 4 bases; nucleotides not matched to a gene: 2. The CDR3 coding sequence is TGTGCCTGGAGTGTAGGACAGGGATACGAGCAGTACTTC. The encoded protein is CAWSVGQGYEQYF.

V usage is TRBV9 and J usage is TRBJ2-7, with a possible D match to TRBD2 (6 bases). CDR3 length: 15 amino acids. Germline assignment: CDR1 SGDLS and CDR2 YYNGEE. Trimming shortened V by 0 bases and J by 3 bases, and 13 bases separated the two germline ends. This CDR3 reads CASSVGVAANYEQYF. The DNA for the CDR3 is TGTGCCAGCAGCGTAGGGGTAGCGGCAAACTACGAGCAGTACTTC.

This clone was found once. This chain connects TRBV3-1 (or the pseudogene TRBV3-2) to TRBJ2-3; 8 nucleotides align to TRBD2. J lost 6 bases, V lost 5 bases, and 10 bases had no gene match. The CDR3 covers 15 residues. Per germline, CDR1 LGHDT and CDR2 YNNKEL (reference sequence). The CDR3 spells CASSWREAPLDTQYF. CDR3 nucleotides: TGTGCCAGCAGCTGGCGGGAGGCCCCACTTGATACGCAGTATTTT.

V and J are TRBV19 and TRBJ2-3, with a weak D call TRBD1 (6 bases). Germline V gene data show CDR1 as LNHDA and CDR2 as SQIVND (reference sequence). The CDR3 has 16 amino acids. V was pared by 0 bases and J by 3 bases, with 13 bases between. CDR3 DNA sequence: TGTGCCAGTAGTATAGAGGGGCAGGGGACAACAGATACGCAGTATTTT. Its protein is CASSIEGQGTTDTQYF.

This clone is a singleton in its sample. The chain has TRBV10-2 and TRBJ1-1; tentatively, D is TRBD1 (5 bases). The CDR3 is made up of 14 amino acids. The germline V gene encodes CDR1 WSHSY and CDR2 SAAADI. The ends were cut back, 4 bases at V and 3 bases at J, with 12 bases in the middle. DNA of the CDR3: TGCGCCAGCAGTGGGGCAGGGCCGGACACTGAAGCTTTCTTT. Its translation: CASSGAGPDTEAFF.

Written as DNA, the CDR3 is TGTGCCACCACCGGTGGGCGGGAGAGTCGGACCCAGTACTTC. Encoded protein: CATTGGRESRTQYF. The gene calls are TRBV28 and TRBJ2-5; 7 bases line up with TRBD2. This CDR3 comprises 14 residues. Germline V CDR1 and CDR2: MDHEN, SYDVKM. The ends lost 10 bases at V and 7 bases at J; junction bases unmatched: 15.

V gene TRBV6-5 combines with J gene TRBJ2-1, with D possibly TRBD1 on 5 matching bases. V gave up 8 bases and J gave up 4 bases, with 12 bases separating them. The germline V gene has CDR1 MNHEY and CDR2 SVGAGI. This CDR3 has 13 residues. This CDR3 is CASAPPGYNEQFF. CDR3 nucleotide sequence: TGTGCCAGCGCCCCCCCAGGGTACAATGAGCAGTTCTTC.

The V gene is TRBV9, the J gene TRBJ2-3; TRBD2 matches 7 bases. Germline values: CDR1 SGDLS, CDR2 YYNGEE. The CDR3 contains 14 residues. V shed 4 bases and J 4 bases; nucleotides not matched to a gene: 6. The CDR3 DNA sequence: TGTGCCAGCAGCCCCGGACTAGTTGCAGATACGCAGTATTTT. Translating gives CASSPGLVADTQYF.

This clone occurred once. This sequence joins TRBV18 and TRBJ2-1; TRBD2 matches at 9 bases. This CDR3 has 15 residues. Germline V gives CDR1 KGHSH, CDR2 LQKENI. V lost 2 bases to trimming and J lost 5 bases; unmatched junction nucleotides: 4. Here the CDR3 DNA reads TGTGCCAGCTCACCAATAGCGGGAGCCCACAATGAGCAGTTCTTC. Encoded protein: CASSPIAGAHNEQFF.

Here the CDR3 DNA reads TGTGCCAGCAGCGCCCGGACTAGCGGGAGGTCAGATACGCAGTATTTT. Its translation: CASSARTSGRSDTQYF. V is TRBV2 and J is TRBJ2-3; 14 bases agree with TRBD2. V was clipped by 6 bases and J by 4 bases; unmatched bases: 6. In germline, CDR1 is SNHLY, CDR2 FYNNEI. The CDR3 totals 16 residues.

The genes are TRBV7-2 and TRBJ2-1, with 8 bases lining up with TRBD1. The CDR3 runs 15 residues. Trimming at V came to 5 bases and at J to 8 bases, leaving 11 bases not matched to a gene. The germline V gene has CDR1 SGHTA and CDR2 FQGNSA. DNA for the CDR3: TGTGCCAGCAGCCCCTGGGACAGGCCCTCTCATGAGCAGTTCTTC. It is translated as CASSPWDRPSHEQFF.

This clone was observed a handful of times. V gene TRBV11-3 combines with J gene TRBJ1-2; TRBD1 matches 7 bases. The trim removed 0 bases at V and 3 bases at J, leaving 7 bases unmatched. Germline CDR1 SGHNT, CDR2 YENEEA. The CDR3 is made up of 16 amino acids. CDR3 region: CASSLEGRGGDYGYTF. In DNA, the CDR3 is TGTGCCAGCAGCTTAGAAGGAAGAGGGGGCGACTATGGCTACACCTTC.

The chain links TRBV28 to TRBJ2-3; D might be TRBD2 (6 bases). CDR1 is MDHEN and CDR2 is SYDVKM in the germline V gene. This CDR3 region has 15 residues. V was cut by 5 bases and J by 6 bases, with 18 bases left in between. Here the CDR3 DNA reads TGTGCCAGCAGTCCCCCGGGCGGGGTCCGGGATACGCAGTATTTT. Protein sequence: CASSPPGGVRDTQYF.

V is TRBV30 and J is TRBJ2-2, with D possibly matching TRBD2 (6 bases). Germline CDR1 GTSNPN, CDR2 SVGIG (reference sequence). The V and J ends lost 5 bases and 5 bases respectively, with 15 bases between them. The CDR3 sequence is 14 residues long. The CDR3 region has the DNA TGTGCCTGGGGGGAGGTACACTCTACCGGGGAGCTGTTTTTT. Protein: CAWGEVHSTGELFF.

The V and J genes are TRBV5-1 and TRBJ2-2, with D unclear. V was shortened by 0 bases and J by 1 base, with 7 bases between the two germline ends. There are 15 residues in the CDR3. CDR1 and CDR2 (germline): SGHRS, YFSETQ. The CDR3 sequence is CASSLGAQNTGELFF. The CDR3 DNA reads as TGCGCCAGCAGCTTGGGGGCCCAGAACACCGGGGAGCTGTTTTTT.

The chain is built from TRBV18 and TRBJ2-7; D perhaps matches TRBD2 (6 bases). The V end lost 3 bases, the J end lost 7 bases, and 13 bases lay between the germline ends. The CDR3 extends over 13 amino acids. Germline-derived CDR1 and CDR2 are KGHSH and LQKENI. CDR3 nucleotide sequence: TGTGCCAGCTCACCTAGGCGGGATTGGGAGCAGTACTTC. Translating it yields CASSPRRDWEQYF.

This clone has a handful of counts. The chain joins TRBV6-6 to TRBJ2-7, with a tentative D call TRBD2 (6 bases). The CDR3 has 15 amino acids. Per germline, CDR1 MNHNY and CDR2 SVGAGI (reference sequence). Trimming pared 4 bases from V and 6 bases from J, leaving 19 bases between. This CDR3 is CASSSGWEEVSEQYF. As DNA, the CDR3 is TGTGCCAGCAGTTCCGGGTGGGAGGAGGTTAGCGAGCAGTACTTC.

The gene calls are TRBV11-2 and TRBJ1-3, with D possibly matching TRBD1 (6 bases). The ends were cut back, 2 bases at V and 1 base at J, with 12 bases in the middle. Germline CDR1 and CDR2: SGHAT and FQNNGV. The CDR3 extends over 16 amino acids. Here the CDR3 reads CASSLNRVGSGNTIYF. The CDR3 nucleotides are TGTGCCAGCAGCTTAAACAGGGTGGGGTCTGGAAACACCATATATTTT.

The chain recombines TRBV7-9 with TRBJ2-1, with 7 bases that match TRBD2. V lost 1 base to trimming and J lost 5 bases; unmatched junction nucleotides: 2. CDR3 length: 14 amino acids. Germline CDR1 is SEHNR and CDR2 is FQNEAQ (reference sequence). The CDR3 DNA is TGTGCCAGCAGCTTAGGACGGGGGGACAATGAGCAGTTCTTC. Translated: CASSLGRGDNEQFF. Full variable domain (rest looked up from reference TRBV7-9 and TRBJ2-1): DTGVSQNPRHKITKRGQNVTFRCDPISEHNRLYWYRQTLGQGPEFLTYFQNEAQLEKSRLLSDRFSAERPKGSFSTLEIQRTEQGDSAMYLCASSLGRGDNEQFFGPGTRLTVL.

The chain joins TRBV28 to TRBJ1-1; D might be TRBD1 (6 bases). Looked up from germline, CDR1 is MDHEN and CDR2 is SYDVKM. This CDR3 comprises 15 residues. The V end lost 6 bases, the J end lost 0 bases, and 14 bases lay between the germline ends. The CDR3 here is CASSLGATMNTEAFF. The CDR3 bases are TGTGCCAGCAGCTTGGGGGCGACGATGAACACTGAAGCTTTCTTT.

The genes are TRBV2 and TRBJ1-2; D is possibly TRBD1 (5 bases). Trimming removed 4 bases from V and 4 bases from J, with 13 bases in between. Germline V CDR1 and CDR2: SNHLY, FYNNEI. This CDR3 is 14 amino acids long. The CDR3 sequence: CASSVAQGGYGYTF. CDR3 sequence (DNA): TGTGCCAGCAGTGTGGCCCAGGGAGGCTATGGCTACACCTTC.